This TCR beta chain is drawn from a study of cytomegalovirus exposure and HLA in healthy donors. The V and J ends lost 10 bases and 1 base respectively, with 13 bases between them. The V gene's germline CDR1 is MNHEY and CDR2 SVGAGI. The CDR3 totals 13 residues. The PCR ran on 60 Vbeta and 13 Jbeta primers. Using immunoSEQ multiplex PCR, the repertoire was profiled, and TCRdb retains in-frame clones only, with some absent. The profile shows about 170,000 clones, roughly 80% of them singletons. The sample consisted of PBMCs. V is TRBV6-5 and J is TRBJ1-1, with no clear D. The TCR sequence derives from a male donor in good health and CMV-seronegative. The chain's CDR3 is CATTKNPNTEAFF. CDR3 in DNA: TGTGCCACCACAAAGAACCCGAACACTGAAGCTTTCTTT.